Below are 24 T cell receptor beta chains sequenced from a single sample in a study of human T cells and chemical hapten exposure. Time point of the sample: pre-sensitization, week 0. Treatment described: therapeutic diphenylcyclopropenone sensitization with weekly scalp DPC. One entry per CDR3 protein results from TCRdb running MiXCR on the RACE reads. The data show fewer than 300,000 distinct CDR3 sequences, with roughly 7.4% seen just once and less than 1.5% held by the top ten. Source: whole blood, taken in connection with sensitization to the hapten diphenylcyclopropenone (DPC). The receptors were sampled from a man between 18 and 35 years old with alopecia areata. Some clones in this sample may be carry-over from other donors' samples.

This clonotype appeared a single time. Since a much larger clone is just one base distant, this may be a read error. This sequence joins TRBV29-1 and TRBJ2-3; D may correspond to TRBD1 or TRBD2 (5 bases each). The CDR3 covers 14 residues. CDR1 and CDR2 from the germline V gene are SQVTM and ANQGSEA. This chain's CDR3 is CSVVGDGETDAQYF. CDR3 DNA: TGCAGCGTTGTGGGGGATGGGGAGACAGATGCGCAGTATTTT.

The chain employs TRBV6-4 and TRBJ2-2; D assignment may be TRBD1 or TRBD2 (5 bases each). Germline V gives CDR1 MRHNA, CDR2 SNTAGT. With 3 bases removed from V and 7 bases from J, the gap between germline ends came to 12 bases. CDR3 length equals 14 residues. The CDR3 sequence is CASSETKRGGELFF. Here the CDR3 DNA reads TGTGCCAGCAGTGAGACGAAGAGGGGCGGGGAGCTGTTTTTT.

This clonotype was counted many times. The chain has TRBV6-2 or TRBV6-3 and TRBJ2-1, with 7 nucleotides matching TRBD1. In germline, CDR1 is MNHEY, CDR2 SVGEGT. The CDR3 spans 14 residues. Trimming removed 5 bases from V and 3 bases from J; junction bases left unmatched: 4. CDR3 nucleotide sequence: TGTGCCAGCAGTCGGGACAGCCACTACAATGAGCAGTTCTTC. It codes for CASSRDSHYNEQFF.

This clonotype has a handful of counts. The gene calls are TRBV5-1 and TRBJ1-1; 9 positions match TRBD1. CDR3 length equals 16 residues. The germline gives CDR1 SGHRS, CDR2 YFSETQ. V shed 9 bases, J shed 1 base, and the junction held 13 bases outside the gene matches. The CDR3 nucleotides are TGCGCCAACATTAACAGGGGGCGTGGGACGAACACTGAAGCTTTCTTT. Its protein is CANINRGRGTNTEAFF. Combining the CDR3 with reference TRBV5-1 and TRBJ1-1 gives the whole variable domain KAGVTQTPRYLIKTRGQQVTLSCSPISGHRSVSWYQQTPGQGLQFLFEYFSETQRNKGNFPGRFSGRQFSNSRSEMNVSTLELGDSALYLCANINRGRGTNTEAFFGQGTRLTVV.

This clonotype was seen a handful of times. The chain uses TRBV6-4 and TRBJ1-1; D unclear. Between the trimmed V and J ends, which lost 2 bases and 1 base, there was a span of 11 bases. The CDR3 is 15 residues long. Germline lookup yields CDR1 MRHNA and CDR2 SNTAGT. Here the CDR3 DNA reads TGTGCCAGCAGTGACCCGCCTACGGGGAACACTGAAGCTTTCTTT. This gives the protein CASSDPPTGNTEAFF.

This clonotype was detected ten times or more. The rearrangement joins TRBV11-1 to TRBJ2-1; D is undetermined. This CDR3 has 14 amino acids. The germline gives CDR1 SGHAT, CDR2 FQDESV (reference sequence). V was trimmed by 2 bases and J by 4 bases, leaving 9 bases between them. The CDR3 nucleotides are TGTGCCAGCAGCTTACGGGCTGGGTACAATGAGCAGTTCTTC. It codes for CASSLRAGYNEQFF.

The table lists this clonotype with many counts. The CDR3 DNA reads TGTGCCAGCAGCCAGGGGGACAGCTCCTACGAGCAGTACTTC. Translation: CASSQGDSSYEQYF. The chain recombines TRBV3-1 with TRBJ2-7; 7 bases align to TRBD1. The V segment lost 3 bases and the J segment 0 bases; nucleotides outside the gene matches: 2. Germline CDR1 LGHDT, CDR2 YNNKEL (reference sequence). The CDR3 runs 14 residues.

The V and J genes are TRBV6-2 or TRBV6-3 and TRBJ2-7; D not certain. The V end was cut by 6 bases, the J end by 3 bases, with 9 bases between. The CDR3 contains 12 residues. The germline CDR1 and CDR2 sequences are MNHEY and SVGEGT. As DNA, the CDR3 is TGTGCCAGCAGGAGTACAAGCTACGAGCAGTACGTC. Its translation is CASRSTSYEQYV.

The chain combines TRBV2 with TRBJ2-2; D perhaps matches TRBD2 (5 bases). The CDR3 extends over 16 amino acids. Germline V CDR1 and CDR2: SNHLY, FYNNEI. The germline V and J ends were trimmed by 7 bases and 5 bases, with 20 bases remaining between them. CDR3 in amino acids: CASKFPDRGITGELFF. The CDR3, as DNA: TGTGCCAGCAAGTTCCCGGATCGGGGTATAACCGGGGAGCTGTTTTTT.

The chain employs TRBV4-1 and TRBJ2-1, with 11 bases identical to TRBD2. V lost 4 bases, J lost 4 bases, and 6 bases stayed unmatched. CDR3 length: 16 residues. Germline CDR1 and CDR2: MGHRA and YSYEKL. CDR3 bases: TGCGCCAGCAGCCCAGCGGGACTAGCGGTTTACAATGAGCAGTTCTTC. This sequence encodes CASSPAGLAVYNEQFF.

This clonotype was seen only a few times. The chain couples TRBV6-2 or TRBV6-3 to TRBJ1-5; no definite D call. The CDR3 runs 17 residues. CDR1 is MNHEY and CDR2 is SVGEGT in the germline V gene. Trimming pared 2 bases from V and 0 bases from J, leaving 14 bases between. The CDR3 region has the DNA TGTGCCAGCAGTTACCCCATGAGGGCGACTAGCAATCAGCCCCAGCATTTT. Residues: CASSYPMRATSNQPQHF.

This clonotype was recorded a few times. The chain couples TRBV4-3 to TRBJ2-2; D is uncertain. Germline values: CDR1 LGHNA, CDR2 YSLEER. V dropped 3 bases and J dropped 6 bases, with 17 bases sitting between them. The CDR3 consists of 16 residues. The CDR3 protein is CASSQTRPVSSGELFF. As DNA, the CDR3 is TGCGCCAGCAGCCAGACTCGGCCAGTGTCTTCCGGGGAGCTGTTTTTT.

The rearrangement uses TRBV24-1 and TRBJ2-3; D is uncertain. The CDR3 runs to 15 residues. Looked up from germline, CDR1 is KGHDR and CDR2 is SFDVKD. V lost 2 bases and J 2 bases, leaving 10 bases between the germline ends. The DNA for the CDR3 is TGTGCCACCAGTGATTCCCCCGGATACACAGATACGCAGTATTTT. Translated, it gives CATSDSPGYTDTQYF.

Only a few counts were recorded for this clonotype. This chain uses TRBV7-9 with TRBJ1-4; possibly TRBD1 for D (5 bases). From germline, CDR1 is SEHNR and CDR2 FQNEAQ (reference sequence). The CDR3 is 16 amino acids. V lost 5 bases and J 6 bases, leaving 19 bases between the germline ends. In DNA form, the CDR3 reads TGTGCCAGCAGCACCATTCGGGGCAGATCTCATGAAAAACTGTTTTTT. Amino acids: CASSTIRGRSHEKLFF. Complete variable domain (other parts from reference TRBV7-9 and TRBJ1-4): DTGVSQNPRHKITKRGQNVTFRCDPISEHNRLYWYRQTLGQGPEFLTYFQNEAQLEKSRLLSDRFSAERPKGSFSTLEIQRTEQGDSAMYLCASSTIRGRSHEKLFFGSGTQLSVL.

This clonotype was seen at least ten times. The chain couples TRBV10-3 to TRBJ1-2; D possibly corresponds to TRBD1 (6 bases). The CDR3 has 13 amino acids. CDR1 is ENHRY, CDR2 SYGVKD, per germline. Trimming left V 9 bases short and J 3 bases short, with 14 bases between. The CDR3 DNA reads TGTGCCATATCCGACAGGAGGGACTATGGCTACACCTTC. Encoded protein: CAISDRRDYGYTF.

This clonotype was recorded at least ten times. The gene calls are TRBV6-2 or TRBV6-3 and TRBJ2-2; no clear D. The CDR3 runs to 15 residues. Germline CDR1 MNHEY, CDR2 SVGEGT. V lost 2 bases, J lost 2 bases, and 9 bases lay in between. This CDR3 reads CASSYNRANTGELFF. For the CDR3, the DNA is TGTGCCAGCAGTTACAATCGGGCTAACACCGGGGAGCTGTTTTTT.

Only a few counts were recorded for this clonotype. This rearrangement joins TRBV2 to TRBJ2-1, with D tentatively TRBD1 (5 bases). The CDR3 totals 15 residues. Germline V gene lookup returns CDR1 SNHLY and CDR2 FYNNEI. V was trimmed by 9 bases and J by 2 bases, leaving 17 bases between them. For the CDR3, the DNA is TGTGCCAGTACGGGTACAGGCGATCCCTACAATGAGCAGTTCTTC. Protein sequence: CASTGTGDPYNEQFF.

The rearrangement uses TRBV6-5 and TRBJ1-6; TRBD1 is a possible D gene (5 bases). The CDR3 covers 19 residues. Germline V gene data show CDR1 as MNHEY and CDR2 as SVGAGI. V lost 0 bases and J lost 2, with 17 bases in between. The CDR3 reads CASSYSSQRGRAYNSPLHF. The CDR3 coding sequence is TGTGCCAGCAGTTACTCGAGTCAGAGGGGCCGCGCCTATAATTCACCCCTCCACTTT.

This clonotype has ten or more counts. The gene calls are TRBV10-1 and TRBJ2-2; D gene uncertain. Looked up from germline, CDR1 is WNHNN and CDR2 is SYGVQD (reference sequence). The ends were cut back, 6 bases at V and 6 bases at J, with 14 bases in the middle. This CDR3 is built from 14 residues. This CDR3 is CASSPVPSAGELFF. Here the CDR3 DNA reads TGCGCCAGCAGCCCCGTCCCATCGGCCGGGGAGCTGTTTTTT.

This rearrangement joins TRBV27 to TRBJ2-7; TRBD1 is a possible D gene (5 bases). V lost 1 base to trimming and J lost 2 bases, with 9 bases between them. Germline V gene lookup returns CDR1 MNHEY and CDR2 SMNVEV (reference sequence). The CDR3 extends over 14 amino acids. The CDR3 sequence: CASSLFRTPYEQYF. The CDR3 DNA follows: TGTGCCAGCAGTTTATTCCGGACACCCTACGAGCAGTACTTC.

The genes are TRBV18 and TRBJ1-1; D possibly corresponds to TRBD1 (6 bases). This CDR3 contains 12 residues. The germline V gene encodes CDR1 KGHSH and CDR2 LQKENI. The V and J ends lost 3 bases and 10 bases respectively, with 12 bases between them. The CDR3 sequence: CASSPPKGGAFF. The CDR3 nucleotides are TGTGCCAGCTCACCTCCGAAGGGGGGAGCTTTCTTT.

This clonotype was found once. A much larger clonotype is one base distant, so this may be a read error. The V call is TRBV5-5, the J call TRBJ1-1; 7 bases align to TRBD1. CDR3 size: 12 residues. V was clipped by 2 bases and J by 6 bases; unmatched bases: 1. Germline loops: CDR1 SGHKS, CDR2 YYEKEE (reference sequence). The CDR3: CASSFTGAEAFF. The CDR3 region has the DNA TGTGCCAGCAGCTTTACAGGGGCTGAAGCTTTCTTT.

This clonotype came up many times. This rearrangement joins TRBV7-2 to TRBJ2-1; 7 bases map to TRBD2. Trimming took 5 bases from V and 0 from J; bases not matched to a gene: 7. The CDR3 runs to 16 residues. Germline CDR1 SGHTA, CDR2 FQGNSA. In DNA form, the CDR3 reads TGTGCCAGCAGCCCCGTAGCGGGTCTCTCCTACAATGAGCAGTTCTTC. It specifies CASSPVAGLSYNEQFF.

J is TRBJ1-5 and V is TRBV20-1, with 7 positions matching TRBD1. V was pared by 4 bases and J by 3 bases, with 3 bases of the junction left unmatched. The CDR3 consists of 13 residues. The germline gives CDR1 DFQATT, CDR2 SNEGSKA (reference sequence). The CDR3 is CSATRGNNQPQHF. As DNA, the CDR3 is TGCAGTGCTACCAGGGGGAACAATCAGCCCCAGCATTTT.